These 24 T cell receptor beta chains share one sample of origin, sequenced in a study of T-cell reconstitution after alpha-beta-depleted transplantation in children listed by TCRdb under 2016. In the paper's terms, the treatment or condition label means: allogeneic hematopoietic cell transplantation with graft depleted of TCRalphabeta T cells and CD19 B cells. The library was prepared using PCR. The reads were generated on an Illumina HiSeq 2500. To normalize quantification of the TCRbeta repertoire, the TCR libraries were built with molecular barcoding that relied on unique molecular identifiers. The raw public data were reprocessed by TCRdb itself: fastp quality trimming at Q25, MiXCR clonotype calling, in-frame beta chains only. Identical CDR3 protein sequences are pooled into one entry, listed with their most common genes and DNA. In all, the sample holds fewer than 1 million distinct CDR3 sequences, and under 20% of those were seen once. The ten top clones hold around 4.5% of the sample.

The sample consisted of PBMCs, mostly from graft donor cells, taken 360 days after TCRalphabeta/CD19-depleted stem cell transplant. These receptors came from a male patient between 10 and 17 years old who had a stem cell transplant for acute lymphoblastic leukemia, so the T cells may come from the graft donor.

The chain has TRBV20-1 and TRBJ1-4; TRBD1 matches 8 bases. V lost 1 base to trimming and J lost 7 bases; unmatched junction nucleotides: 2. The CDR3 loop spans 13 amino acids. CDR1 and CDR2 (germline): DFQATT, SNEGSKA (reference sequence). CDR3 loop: CSARGTGREKLFF. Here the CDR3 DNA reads TGCAGTGCTAGAGGGACAGGGCGTGAAAAACTGTTTTTT.

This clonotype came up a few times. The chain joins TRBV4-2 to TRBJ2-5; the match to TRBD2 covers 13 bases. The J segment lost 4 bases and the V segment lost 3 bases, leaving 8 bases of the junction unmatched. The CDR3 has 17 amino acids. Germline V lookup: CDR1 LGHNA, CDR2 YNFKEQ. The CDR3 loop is CASSHGWTSGSRETQYF. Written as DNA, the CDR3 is TGTGCCAGCAGCCACGGTTGGACTAGCGGGAGTAGAGAGACCCAGTACTTC.

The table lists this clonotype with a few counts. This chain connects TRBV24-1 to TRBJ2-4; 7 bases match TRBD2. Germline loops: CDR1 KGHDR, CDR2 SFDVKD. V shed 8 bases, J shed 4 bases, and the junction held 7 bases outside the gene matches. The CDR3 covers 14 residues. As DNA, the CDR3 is TGTGCCACCACAGACCGGGACTATAAAAACATTCAGTACTTC. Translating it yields CATTDRDYKNIQYF.

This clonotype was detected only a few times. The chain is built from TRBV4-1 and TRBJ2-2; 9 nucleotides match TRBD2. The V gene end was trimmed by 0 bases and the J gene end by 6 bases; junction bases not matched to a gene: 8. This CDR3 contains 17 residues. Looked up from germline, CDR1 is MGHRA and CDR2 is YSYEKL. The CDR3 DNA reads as TGCGCCAGCAGCCAAGAATGGGCTAGCGGGAAGGCCGGGGAGCTGTTTTTT. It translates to CASSQEWASGKAGELFF.

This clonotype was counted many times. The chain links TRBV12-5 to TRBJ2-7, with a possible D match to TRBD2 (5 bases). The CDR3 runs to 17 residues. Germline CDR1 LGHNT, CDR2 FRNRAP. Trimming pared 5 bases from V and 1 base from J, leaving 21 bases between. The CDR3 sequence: CASGPRRTQEASYEQYF. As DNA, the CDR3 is TGTGCTAGTGGTCCTAGACGCACCCAGGAGGCATCCTACGAGCAGTACTTC.

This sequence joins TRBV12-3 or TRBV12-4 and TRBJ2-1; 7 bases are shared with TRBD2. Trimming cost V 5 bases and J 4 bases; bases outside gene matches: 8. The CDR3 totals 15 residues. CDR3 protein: CASSLLASYYNEQFF. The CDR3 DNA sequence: TGTGCCAGCAGTCTACTAGCGAGCTATTACAATGAGCAGTTCTTC.

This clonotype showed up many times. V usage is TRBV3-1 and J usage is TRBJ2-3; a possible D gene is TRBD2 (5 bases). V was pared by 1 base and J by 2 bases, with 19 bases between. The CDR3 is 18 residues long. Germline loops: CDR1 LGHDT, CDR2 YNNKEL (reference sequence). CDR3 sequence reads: CASSQAPGSSGTTDTQYF. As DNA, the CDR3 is TGTGCCAGCAGCCAAGCCCCAGGATCCAGCGGAACCACAGATACGCAGTATTTT.

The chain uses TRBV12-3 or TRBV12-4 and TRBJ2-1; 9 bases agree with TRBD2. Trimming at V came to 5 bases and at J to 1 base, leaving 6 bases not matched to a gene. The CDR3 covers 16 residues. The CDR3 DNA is TGTGCCAGCAGTAATAGCGGGAGCCTTTCCTACAATGAGCAGTTCTTC. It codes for CASSNSGSLSYNEQFF.

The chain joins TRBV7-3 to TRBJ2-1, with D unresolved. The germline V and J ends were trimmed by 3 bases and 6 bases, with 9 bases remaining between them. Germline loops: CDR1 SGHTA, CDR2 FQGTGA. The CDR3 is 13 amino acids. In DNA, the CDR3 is TGTGCCAGCAGCTTGCGCGCCCTCAATGAGCAGTTCTTC. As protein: CASSLRALNEQFF.

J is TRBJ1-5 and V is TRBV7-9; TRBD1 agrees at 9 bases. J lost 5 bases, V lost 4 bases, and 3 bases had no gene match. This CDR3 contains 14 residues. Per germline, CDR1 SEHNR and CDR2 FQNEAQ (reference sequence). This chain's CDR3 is CASSSRTGDQPQHF. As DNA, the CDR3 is TGTGCCAGCAGCTCCCGGACAGGGGATCAGCCCCAGCATTTT.

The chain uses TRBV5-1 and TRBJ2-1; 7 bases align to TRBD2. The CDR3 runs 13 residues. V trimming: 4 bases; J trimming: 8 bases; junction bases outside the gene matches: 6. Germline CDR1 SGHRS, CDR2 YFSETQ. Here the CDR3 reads CASSQSGMDEQFF. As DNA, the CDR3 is TGCGCCAGCAGCCAAAGCGGGATGGATGAGCAGTTCTTC.

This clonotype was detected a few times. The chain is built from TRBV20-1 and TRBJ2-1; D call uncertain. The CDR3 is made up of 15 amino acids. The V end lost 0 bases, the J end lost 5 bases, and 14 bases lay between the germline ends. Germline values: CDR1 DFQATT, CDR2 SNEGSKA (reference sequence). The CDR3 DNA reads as TGCAGTGCTAGAGATATCCACTTACGGAACAATGAGCAGTTCTTC. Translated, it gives CSARDIHLRNNEQFF.

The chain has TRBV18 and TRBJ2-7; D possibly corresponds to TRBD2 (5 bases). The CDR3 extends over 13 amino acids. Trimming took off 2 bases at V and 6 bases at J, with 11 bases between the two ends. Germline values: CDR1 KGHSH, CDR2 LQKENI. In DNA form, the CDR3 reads TGTGCCAGCTCACCAGCGGGCCGGGGCGAGCAGTACTTC. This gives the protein CASSPAGRGEQYF.

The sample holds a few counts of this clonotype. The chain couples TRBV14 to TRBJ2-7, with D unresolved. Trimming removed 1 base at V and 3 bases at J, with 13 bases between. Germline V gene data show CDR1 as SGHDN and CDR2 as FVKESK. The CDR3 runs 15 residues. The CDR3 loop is CASSQGLARYYEQYF. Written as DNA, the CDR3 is TGTGCCAGCAGCCAAGGTTTGGCCAGATACTACGAGCAGTACTTC.

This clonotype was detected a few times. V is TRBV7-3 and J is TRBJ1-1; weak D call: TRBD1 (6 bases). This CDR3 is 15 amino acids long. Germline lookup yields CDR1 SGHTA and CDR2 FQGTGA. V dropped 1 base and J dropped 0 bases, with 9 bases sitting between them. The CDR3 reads CASSLMGQLNTEAFF. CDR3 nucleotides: TGTGCCAGCAGCTTAATGGGACAACTGAACACTGAAGCTTTCTTT.

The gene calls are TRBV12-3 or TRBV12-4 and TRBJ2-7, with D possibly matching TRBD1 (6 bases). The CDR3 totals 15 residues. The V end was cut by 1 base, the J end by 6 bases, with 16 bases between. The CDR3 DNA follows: TGTGCCAGCAGTTTAGACCAGGGGATATTCCGCGAGCAGTACTTC. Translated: CASSLDQGIFREQYF.

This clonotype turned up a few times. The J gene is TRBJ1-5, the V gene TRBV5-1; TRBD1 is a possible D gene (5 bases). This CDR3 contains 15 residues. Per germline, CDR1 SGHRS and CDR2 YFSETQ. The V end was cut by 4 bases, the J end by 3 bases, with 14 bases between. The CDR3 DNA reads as TGCGCCAGCAGCATAGGGGACGTAGTCAATCAGCCCCAGCATTTT. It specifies CASSIGDVVNQPQHF.

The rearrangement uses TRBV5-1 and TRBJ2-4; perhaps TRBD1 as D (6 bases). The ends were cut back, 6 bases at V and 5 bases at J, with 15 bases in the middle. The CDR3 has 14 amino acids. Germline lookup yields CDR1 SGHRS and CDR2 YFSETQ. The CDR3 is CASNLTGDENIQYF. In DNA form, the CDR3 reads TGCGCCAGCAACCTGACAGGAGACGAAAACATTCAGTACTTC. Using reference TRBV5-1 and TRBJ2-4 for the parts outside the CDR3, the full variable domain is KAGVTQTPRYLIKTRGQQVTLSCSPISGHRSVSWYQQTPGQGLQFLFEYFSETQRNKGNFPGRFSGRQFSNSRSEMNVSTLELGDSALYLCASNLTGDENIQYFGAGTRLSVL.

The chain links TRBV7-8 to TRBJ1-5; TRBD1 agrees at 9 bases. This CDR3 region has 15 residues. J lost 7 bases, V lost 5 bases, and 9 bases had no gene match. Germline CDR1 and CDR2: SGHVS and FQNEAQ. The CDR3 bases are TGTGCCAGCAGCCAGACGGGACAGGGAGGCCAGCCCCAGCATTTT. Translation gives CASSQTGQGGQPQHF. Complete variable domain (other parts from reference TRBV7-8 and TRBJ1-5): GAGVSQSPRYKVAKRGQDVALRCDPISGHVSLFWYQQALGQGPEFLTYFQNEAQLDKSGLPSDRFFAERPEGSVSTLKIQRTQQEDSAVYLCASSQTGQGGQPQHFGDGTRLSIL.

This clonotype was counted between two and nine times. The CDR3 nucleotides read TGCGCCAGCAGCGTTGACAGGGCGCTTATTTATATAAGCGATGAGCAGTTCTTC. The encoded protein is CASSVDRALIYISDEQFF. This sequence joins TRBV5-1 and TRBJ2-1; the match to TRBD1 covers 7 bases. The CDR3 runs to 18 residues. V dropped 4 bases and J dropped 8; count of bases not matched to a gene: 21. Looked up from germline, CDR1 is SGHRS and CDR2 is YFSETQ. Drawing the rest from reference TRBV5-1 and TRBJ2-1, the complete variable domain is KAGVTQTPRYLIKTRGQQVTLSCSPISGHRSVSWYQQTPGQGLQFLFEYFSETQRNKGNFPGRFSGRQFSNSRSEMNVSTLELGDSALYLCASSVDRALIYISDEQFFGPGTRLTVL.

CDR3 protein: CASSLALGLASYEQYF. CDR3 DNA: TGTGCCAGCAGCTTAGCGCTGGGACTAGCGAGCTACGAGCAGTACTTC. The rearrangement joins TRBV7-9 to TRBJ2-7, with 10 positions matching TRBD2. Germline V gene sequence: CDR1 SEHNR, CDR2 FQNEAQ (reference sequence). The J segment lost 3 bases and the V segment lost 0 bases, leaving 5 bases of the junction unmatched. This CDR3 contains 16 residues.

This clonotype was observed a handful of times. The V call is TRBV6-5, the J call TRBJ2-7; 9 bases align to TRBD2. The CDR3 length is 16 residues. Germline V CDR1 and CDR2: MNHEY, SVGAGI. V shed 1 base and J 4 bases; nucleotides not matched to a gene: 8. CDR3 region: CASSYLAGGPSYEQYF. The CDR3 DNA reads TGTGCCAGCAGTTACTTGGCGGGAGGGCCTTCATACGAGCAGTACTTC.

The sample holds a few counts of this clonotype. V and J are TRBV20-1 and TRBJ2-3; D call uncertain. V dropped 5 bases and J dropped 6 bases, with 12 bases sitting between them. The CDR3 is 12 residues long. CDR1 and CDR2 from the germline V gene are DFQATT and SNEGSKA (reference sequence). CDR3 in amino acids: CSARWMEDTQYF. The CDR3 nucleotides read TGCAGTGCTCGATGGATGGAGGATACGCAGTATTTT.

CDR3 sequence (DNA): TGTGCCAGCAGTTCGATAGCGGGGGCCTACGGTGAGCAGTTCTTC. Amino acids: CASSSIAGAYGEQFF. The rearrangement links TRBV6-4 to TRBJ2-1; TRBD2 matches at 9 bases. Germline V lookup: CDR1 MRHNA, CDR2 SNTAGT. CDR3 length equals 15 residues. Unmatched junction bases numbered 11, after V lost 5 bases and J lost 9 bases.